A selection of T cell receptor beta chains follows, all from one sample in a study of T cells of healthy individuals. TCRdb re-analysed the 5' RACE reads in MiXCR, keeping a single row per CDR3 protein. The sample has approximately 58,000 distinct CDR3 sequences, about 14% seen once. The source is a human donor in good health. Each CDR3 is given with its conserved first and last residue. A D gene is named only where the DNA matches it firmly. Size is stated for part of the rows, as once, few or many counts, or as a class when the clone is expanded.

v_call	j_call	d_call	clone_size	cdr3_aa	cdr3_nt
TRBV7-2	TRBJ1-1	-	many	CASSLVRTAMTEAFF	TGTGCCAGCAGCTTAGTGCGGACGGCCATGACTGAAGCTTTCTTT
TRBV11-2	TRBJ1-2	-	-	CASSTGGRANYGYTF	TGTGCCAGCAGCACGGGGGGACGAGCTAACTATGGCTACACCTTC
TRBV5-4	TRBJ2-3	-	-	CASSHTGSSSTDTQYF	TGTGCCAGCAGCCATACGGGTTCTTCTAGCACAGATACGCAGTATTTT
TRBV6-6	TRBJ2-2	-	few	CASSYSRTGVGELFF	TGTGCCAGCAGTTACTCGCGAACAGGAGTTGGGGAGCTGTTTTTT
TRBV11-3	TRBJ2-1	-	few	CASSPQPSSYNEQFF	TGTGCCAGCAGCCCCCAGCCAAGCTCCTACAATGAGCAGTTCTTC
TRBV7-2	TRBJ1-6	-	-	CASSLAAGARGSPLHF	TGTGCCAGCAGCTTAGCGGCTGGGGCGCGGGGGTCACCCCTCCACTTT
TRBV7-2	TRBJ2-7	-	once	CASSPRDGNYEQYF	TGTGCCAGCAGCCCCCGGGACGGGAACTACGAGCAGTACTTC
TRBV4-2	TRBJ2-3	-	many	CASSQKGGDTQYF	TGTGCCAGCAGCCAAAAGGGAGGAGATACGCAGTATTTT
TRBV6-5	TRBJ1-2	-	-	CASSYSISAVYGYTF	TGTGCCAGCAGTTACTCGATTTCAGCGGTCTATGGCTACACCTTC
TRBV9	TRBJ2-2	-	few	CASSVRGTGELFF	TGTGCCAGCAGCGTGAGAGGCACCGGGGAGCTGTTTTTT
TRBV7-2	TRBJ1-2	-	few	CASSGPRDPRLGYTF	TGTGCCAGCAGCGGACCCCGGGACCCGAGGCTCGGCTACACCTTC
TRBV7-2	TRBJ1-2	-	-	CASSTRGVRTHYGYTF	TGTGCCAGCAGCACCAGAGGCGTCAGGACGCACTATGGCTACACCTTC
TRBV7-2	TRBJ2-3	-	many	CASSLPYAELGTDTQYF	TGTGCCAGCAGCTTACCCTACGCAGAACTGGGCACAGATACGCAGTATTTT
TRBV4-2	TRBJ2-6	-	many	CASSQDLETGANVLTF	TGTGCCAGCAGCCAAGATCTGGAAACCGGGGCCAACGTCCTGACTTTC
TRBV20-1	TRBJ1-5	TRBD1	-	CSARDLTGGGQPQHF	TGCAGTGCTAGAGACCTGACAGGGGGCGGACAGCCCCAGCATTTT
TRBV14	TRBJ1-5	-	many	CASSQSAVAPQHF	TGTGCCAGCAGCCAATCTGCGGTGGCGCCCCAGCATTTT
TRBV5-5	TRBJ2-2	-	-	CASSLGNARELFF	TGTGCCAGCAGCTTGGGTAACGCCAGGGAGCTGTTTTTT
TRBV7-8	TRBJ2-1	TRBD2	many	CASSLRRGSSYNEQFF	TGTGCCAGCAGCTTACGGCGGGGGAGCTCCTACAATGAGCAGTTCTTC
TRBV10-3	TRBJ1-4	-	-	CASQGATNEKLFF	TGTGCCTCGCAGGGTGCAACTAATGAAAAACTGTTTTTT
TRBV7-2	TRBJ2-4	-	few	CASSFWGARAKNIQYF	TGTGCCAGCAGCTTTTGGGGGGCGAGAGCCAAAAACATTCAGTACTTC
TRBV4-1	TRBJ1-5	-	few	CASSQVRRTDTYSNQPQHF	TGCGCCAGCAGCCAAGTTCGCCGCACTGACACTTATAGCAATCAGCCCCAGCATTTT
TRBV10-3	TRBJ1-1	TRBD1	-	CAISESMTGGAEAFF	TGTGCCATCAGTGAGTCTATGACAGGGGGAGCTGAAGCTTTCTTT
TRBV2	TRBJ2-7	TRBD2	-	CASSRTSGNLAEQYF	TGTGCCAGCAGTCGGACTAGCGGGAACCTTGCCGAGCAGTACTTC
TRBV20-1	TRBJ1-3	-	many	CSAPGPGNTIYF	TGCAGTGCTCCAGGGCCCGGAAACACCATATATTTT
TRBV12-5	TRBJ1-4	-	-	CANAPGHANEKLFF	TGTGCTAATGCTCCGGGACACGCTAATGAAAAACTGTTTTTT
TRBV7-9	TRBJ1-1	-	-	CASSLRGRTANTEAFF	TGTGCCAGCAGCTTACGTGGTCGGACTGCCAACACTGAAGCTTTCTTT
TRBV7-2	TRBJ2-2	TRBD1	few	CASSRDRANTGELFF	TGTGCCAGCAGCCGAGACAGGGCGAACACCGGGGAGCTGTTTTTT